This T cell receptor beta chain was captured in a study of cytomegalovirus exposure and HLA in healthy donors. 60 Vbeta and 13 Jbeta primers were used in PCR. The data were produced by immunoSEQ multiplex PCR, yet TCRdb's version contains in-frame clones alone and is incomplete. The sample includes 100,000 to 150,000 clones, about 81% of them seen just once. The CDR3 loop spans 14 amino acids. Germline values: CDR1 MNHEY, CDR2 SMNVEV (reference sequence). The V gene lost 6 bases and the J gene lost 9 bases, with 20 bases spanning the gap. The rearrangement joins TRBV27 to TRBJ2-5; no clear D gene. This sequence originates from a woman aged 30 to 39 in good health and CMV-seronegative. Sample: PBMCs. The CDR3 sequence is CASRSIGPPESQYF. In DNA, the CDR3 is TGTGCCAGCAGGTCTATAGGCCCCCCGGAGTCCCAGTACTTC.